The 22 T cell receptor beta chains in this list originate from one sample, sequenced in a study of response to subunit inactivated influenza vaccine. TCRdb ran MiXCR on the RT-PCR reads and lists one entry per CDR3 protein. The repertoire consists of about 540,000 distinct CDR3 sequences, with approximately 24% occurring once and the leading ten covering 2.5% to 3.5%. This sample was also put to use in a study of T cells expressing NK-cell markers. That source notes: Beta-chain TCR cDNA was generated via 5'RACE template switching with UMIs.

Sequencing was performed on CD4+ T cells sorted from PBMCs, taken approximately 13 days after vaccination. Every receptor here comes from a man aged 50 to 59 who received an inactivated influenza vaccine.

This clonotype was recorded many times. V is TRBV9 and J is TRBJ1-2; TRBD1 aligns across 9 bases. V lost 3 bases to trimming and J lost 9 bases; unmatched junction nucleotides: 15. The V gene's germline CDR1 is SGDLS and CDR2 YYNGEE. The CDR3 sequence is 16 residues long. In nucleotides, the CDR3 is TGTGCCAGCAGCGGGATCTCTTACAGGGGGCACCCAAGCTACACCTTC. Translated, it gives CASSGISYRGHPSYTF.

In this sample, this clonotype turned up a few times. J is TRBJ2-1 and V is TRBV12-3 or TRBV12-4, with D perhaps matching TRBD2 (5 bases). The V end was cut by 7 bases, the J end by 0 bases, with 10 bases between. There are 14 residues in the CDR3. CDR3 in amino acids: CASNRGYSYNEQFF. DNA of the CDR3: TGTGCCAGCAACCGGGGATACTCCTACAATGAGCAGTTCTTC.

V gene TRBV6-6 combines with J gene TRBJ2-7, with a tentative D call TRBD1 (6 bases). The germline V and J ends were trimmed by 5 bases and 8 bases, with 16 bases remaining between them. The CDR3 is 13 residues long. Germline V gene data show CDR1 as MNHNY and CDR2 as SVGAGI (reference sequence). The CDR3 loop is CASSRTTGSQQYF. The DNA for the CDR3 is TGTGCCAGCAGTCGTACTACAGGGTCCCAGCAGTACTTC.

This clonotype has just a few counts. J is TRBJ2-7 and V is TRBV20-1; unclear D gene. CDR1 and CDR2 (germline): DFQATT, SNEGSKA (reference sequence). This CDR3 region has 12 residues. The V gene lost 0 bases and the J gene lost 6 bases, with 9 bases spanning the gap. CDR3 bases: TGCAGTGCTAGAGATCTAAGGGTCGAGCAGTACTTC. Translating it yields CSARDLRVEQYF.

In this sample, this clonotype turned up a few times. V and J are TRBV10-3 and TRBJ2-3; 13 bases line up with TRBD2. After removal of 4 bases from V and 6 bases from J, the junction contained 4 bases not matched to a gene. The CDR3 is 15 amino acids. Per the germline V gene, CDR1 is ENHRY and CDR2 is SYGVKD. CDR3 sequence (DNA): TGTGCCATCAGTGGAACTAGCGGGGGGGTCGATACGCAGTATTTT. It codes for CAISGTSGGVDTQYF.

This clonotype was detected ten times or more. The chain is built from TRBV6-4 and TRBJ1-2; D is perhaps TRBD1 (5 bases). Germline CDR1 reads MRHNA; CDR2 reads SNTAGT. V was pared by 7 bases and J by 4 bases, with 16 bases between. The CDR3 spans 14 residues. CDR3 sequence reads: CASTPEAGSYGYTF. The CDR3 DNA sequence: TGTGCCAGCACCCCCGAGGCAGGGAGCTATGGCTACACCTTC.

This clonotype was seen only once. The chain uses TRBV20-1 and TRBJ2-5; 7 nucleotides agree with TRBD2. CDR1 is DFQATT and CDR2 is SNEGSKA in the germline V gene (reference sequence). Trimming cost V 5 bases and J 6 bases; bases outside gene matches: 15. The CDR3 runs to 15 residues. The chain's CDR3 is CSAQGLTVSFQTQYF. Written as DNA, the CDR3 is TGCAGTGCTCAGGGACTAACCGTTTCTTTTCAGACCCAGTACTTC.

V gene TRBV4-2 combines with J gene TRBJ2-7; 16 bases fit TRBD2. In germline, CDR1 is LGHNA, CDR2 YNFKEQ. This CDR3 comprises 16 residues. V dropped 0 bases and J dropped 6; count of bases not matched to a gene: 2. CDR3 in DNA: TGTGCCAGCAGCCAAGAGGGGACTAGCGGGAGGGCCGAGCAGTACTTC. It encodes CASSQEGTSGRAEQYF.

This clonotype was seen once. The chain has TRBV7-2 and TRBJ2-2, with 7 nucleotides matching TRBD2. The V gene end was trimmed by 4 bases and the J gene end by 11 bases; junction bases not matched to a gene: 7. The CDR3 length is 13 residues. CDR1 is SGHTA and CDR2 is FQGNSA in the germline V gene. CDR3 DNA sequence: TGTGCCAGCAGCTCCACCAGGGAGGGTGAGCTGTTTTTT. This translates into CASSSTREGELFF.

This clonotype was seen more than once but under ten times. The chain links TRBV12-3 or TRBV12-4 to TRBJ2-2; the D gene is possibly TRBD2 (5 bases). This CDR3 region has 13 residues. Trimming shortened V by 5 bases and J by 7 bases, and 11 bases separated the two germline ends. This CDR3 is CASSRRRNGELFF. The CDR3 DNA reads as TGTGCCAGCAGTCGGAGGCGTAACGGGGAGCTGTTTTTT.

The chain couples TRBV10-3 to TRBJ2-1, with a possible D match to TRBD2 (5 bases). The CDR3 totals 14 residues. Trimming stripped 10 bases from V and 2 bases from J, with 15 bases between. Looked up from germline, CDR1 is ENHRY and CDR2 is SYGVKD. The CDR3 DNA is TGTGCCACCGCTACGATGACTACCTACAATGAGCAGTTCTTC. As protein: CATATMTTYNEQFF.

The table lists this clonotype with a count of one. The chain couples TRBV7-3 to TRBJ2-1; 10 positions match TRBD1. In germline, CDR1 is SGHTA, CDR2 FQGTGA. The trim removed 0 bases at V and 7 bases at J, leaving 3 bases unmatched. This CDR3 has 15 residues. CDR3 residues: CASSLTRDRGNEQFF. As DNA, the CDR3 is TGTGCCAGCAGCTTAACGAGGGACAGGGGAAATGAGCAGTTCTTC.

A word on this clonotype: A read error may be the cause here, since a much bigger clone is one base away. As DNA, the CDR3 is TGCAGTGCTAGTAGGGGGGATCAGCCCCAGCATTTT. Protein sequence: CSASRGDQPQHF. V is TRBV20-1 and J is TRBJ1-5; D is perhaps TRBD1 (6 bases). Germline assignment: CDR1 DFQATT and CDR2 SNEGSKA (reference sequence). The CDR3 runs 12 residues. Trimming cost V 3 bases and J 5 bases, with 8 bases left between them.

This clonotype was observed a few times. The rearrangement links TRBV5-6 to TRBJ2-6; possible D gene TRBD1, 5 bases. Germline CDR1 SGHDT, CDR2 YYEEEE. There are 18 residues in the CDR3. With 1 base removed from V and 0 bases from J, the gap between germline ends came to 14 bases. The CDR3 loop reads CASSLSIRALSGANVLTF. The CDR3 DNA reads as TGTGCCAGCAGCTTGAGTATCAGGGCCCTCTCTGGGGCCAACGTCCTGACTTTC.

This chain joins TRBV30 and TRBJ2-1, with D unclear. The germline gives CDR1 GTSNPN, CDR2 SVGIG (reference sequence). V was cut by 1 base and J by 8 bases, with 6 bases left in between. The CDR3 is 11 amino acids. In DNA, the CDR3 is TGTGCCTGGAGTGACGAGTATGAGCAGTTCTTC. Translating it yields CAWSDEYEQFF.

This chain links TRBV6-5 with TRBJ2-7; no definite D call. V was clipped by 0 bases and J by 3 bases, with 6 bases between them. The CDR3 runs 13 residues. From germline, CDR1 is MNHEY and CDR2 SVGAGI. CDR3 loop: CASSYSIGYEQYF. The CDR3 DNA reads as TGTGCCAGCAGTTACTCAATTGGCTACGAGCAGTACTTC.

This clonotype has only a few counts. The chain carries TRBV4-2 and TRBJ2-2; D is ambiguous. From germline, CDR1 is LGHNA and CDR2 YNFKEQ. V lost 0 bases and J lost 7, with 9 bases in between. The length of the CDR3 is 14 residues. The CDR3 spells CASSQDRKSGELFF. In nucleotides, the CDR3 is TGTGCCAGCAGCCAAGATCGTAAGAGCGGGGAGCTGTTTTTT.

Only a few counts were recorded for this clonotype. The chain recombines TRBV30 with TRBJ2-1; D remains unclear. Trimming stripped 0 bases from V and 1 base from J, with 16 bases between. CDR1 is GTSNPN and CDR2 is SVGIG in the germline V gene (reference sequence). This CDR3 has 17 amino acids. CDR3 region: CAWSVQPRLDSYNEQFF. As DNA, the CDR3 is TGTGCCTGGAGTGTACAGCCCAGACTCGATTCCTACAATGAGCAGTTCTTC.

This chain links TRBV7-2 with TRBJ1-3; 7 nucleotides align to TRBD1. CDR1 is SGHTA and CDR2 is FQGNSA in the germline V gene. With 1 base clipped from V and 2 bases from J, the junction kept 2 bases outside the gene matches. This CDR3 comprises 15 residues. The CDR3: CASSLGRGTGNTIYF. DNA for the CDR3: TGTGCCAGCAGCTTAGGCAGGGGGACTGGAAACACCATATATTTT.

Notes on this clonotype: At one of its ends the junction is not consistent with the germline gene, which may arise from a read error. The rearrangement uses TRBV20-1 and TRBJ2-3; 9 bases match TRBD1. The V gene's germline CDR1 is DFQATT and CDR2 SNEGSKA (reference sequence). The CDR3 is made up of 14 amino acids. Written as DNA, the CDR3 is TGCAGTGCTATCCGGGACAGGGTAACAGATACGCACTATTTT. As protein: CSAIRDRVTDTHYF.

V is TRBV11-2 and J is TRBJ2-5, with D maybe TRBD1 (6 bases). Trimming cost V 0 bases and J 4 bases, with 12 bases left between them. Germline V gene data show CDR1 as SGHAT and CDR2 as FQNNGV. This CDR3 region has 15 residues. CDR3: CASSLDLVGGETQYF. The CDR3, as DNA: TGTGCCAGCAGCTTAGATTTGGTAGGGGGAGAGACCCAGTACTTC.

The chain is built from TRBV3-1 and TRBJ2-2, with D possibly called TRBD1 or TRBD2 (6 bases each). V shed 3 bases and J shed 4 bases, with 15 bases lying between them. The CDR3 consists of 16 residues. CDR1 and CDR2 from the germline V gene are LGHDT and YNNKEL (reference sequence). CDR3 coding DNA: TGTGCCAGCAGCCAGATATCGGGGGCGGGCACCGGGGAGCTGTTTTTT. Translation: CASSQISGAGTGELFF.